This TCR beta chain is drawn from a study of blood T cell repertoires in COVID-19. The count of this clone is one. Produced via immunoSEQ multiplex PCR; TCRdb's table is partial and in-frame only. The sample lists under 45,000 clones, roughly 81% seen once, with roughly 28% in the top ten. Germline V gene data show CDR1 as LGHNA and CDR2 as YNFKEQ. The CDR3 loop spans 17 amino acids. V shed 4 bases and J 8 bases; nucleotides not matched to a gene: 13. The sequence came from a woman in her 70s with acute or convalescent COVID-19. This rearrangement joins TRBV4-2 to TRBJ2-1; TRBD2 aligns across 11 bases. Sequences were obtained from peripheral blood. The CDR3 nucleotides read TGTGCCAGCAGCCCTTTAGCGGGAGGGCCCGACCCCCATGAGCAGTTCTTC. Amino acid sequence: CASSPLAGGPDPHEQFF.